Listed below are T cell receptor beta chains from one sample, sequenced in a study of circulating CD8 cells and anti-PD-1 response in melanoma. TCRdb re-analysed the reads in MiXCR, keeping a single row per CDR3 protein. The table lists some 960 distinct CDR3 sequences, about a tenth of them singletons. Here the sequenced sample was CD8+ T cells from PBMCs, taken at baseline or after one month of anti-PD-1 therapy (not recorded which). The receptors stem from a human donor with melanoma. CDR3s include the opening cysteine and the closing phenylalanine or tryptophan. The order of the fields is J gene, V gene, D gene, clone size, CDR3 DNA, CDR3 protein. D genes are given only for firm matches. Size is stated for part of the rows, as once, few or many counts, or as a class when the clone is expanded.

TRBJ2-2	TRBV9	NA	medium-sized	TGTGCCAGCAGCCTAGCCACCGGGGAGCTGTTTTTT	CASSLATGELFF
TRBJ2-5	TRBV7-3	NA	medium-sized	TGTGCCAGCAGCCCCCAGGGCTCGGAGACCCAGTACTTC	CASSPQGSETQYF
TRBJ1-5	TRBV25-1	NA	large	TGTGCCAGCTCTGATGGGGTCCAGCCCCAGCATTTT	CASSDGVQPQHF
TRBJ2-3	TRBV13	NA	medium-sized	TGTGCCAGCAGCTTGGTGTTAGATACGCAGTATTTT	CASSLVLDTQYF
TRBJ2-7	TRBV27	NA	medium-sized	TGTGCCAGCCGACCCGAAATGGGTTTCGACGAGCAGTACTTC	CASRPEMGFDEQYF
TRBJ2-2	TRBV28	NA	medium-sized	TGTGCCAGCAGTCCGGACACCGGGGAGCTGTTTTTT	CASSPDTGELFF
TRBJ2-2	TRBV9	NA	NA	TGTGCCAGCACCCCGAACACCGGGGAGCTGTTTTTT	CASTPNTGELFF
TRBJ2-7	TRBV24-1	TRBD1	large	TGTGCCACCAGTGATTTAGGCAGGGGGCGTAGAGACTACGAGCAGTACTTC	CATSDLGRGRRDYEQYF
TRBJ2-3	TRBV4-3	NA	NA	TGCGCCAGCAGCCAAGATCGGGCTATTGATACGCAGTATTTT	CASSQDRAIDTQYF
TRBJ2-3	TRBV20-1	NA	hyperexpanded	TGCAGTGCCGGAGGGGGAGCAGATACGCAGTATTTT	CSAGGGADTQYF
TRBJ2-4	TRBV28	NA	medium-sized	TGTGCCAGCACCTTATCCGGCGCGTTACAAAACATTCAGTACTTC	CASTLSGALQNIQYF
TRBJ2-7	TRBV6-2/TRBV6-3	NA	medium-sized	TGTGCCAGCAGTTATCCGTGGGGATACGAGCAGTACTTC	CASSYPWGYEQYF
TRBJ2-5	TRBV4-2	NA	NA	TGTGCCAGCAGCCAAGATGAGACGCAGTGGACCCAGTACTTC	CASSQDETQWTQYF
TRBJ2-3	TRBV19	TRBD1	medium-sized	TGTGCCAGCGCAGGACAGGGAGGCACAGATACGCAGTATTTT	CASAGQGGTDTQYF
TRBJ2-3	TRBV19	NA	large	TGTGCCAACTCGAACCCTGGGACTCCCATAGATACGCAGTATTTT	CANSNPGTPIDTQYF